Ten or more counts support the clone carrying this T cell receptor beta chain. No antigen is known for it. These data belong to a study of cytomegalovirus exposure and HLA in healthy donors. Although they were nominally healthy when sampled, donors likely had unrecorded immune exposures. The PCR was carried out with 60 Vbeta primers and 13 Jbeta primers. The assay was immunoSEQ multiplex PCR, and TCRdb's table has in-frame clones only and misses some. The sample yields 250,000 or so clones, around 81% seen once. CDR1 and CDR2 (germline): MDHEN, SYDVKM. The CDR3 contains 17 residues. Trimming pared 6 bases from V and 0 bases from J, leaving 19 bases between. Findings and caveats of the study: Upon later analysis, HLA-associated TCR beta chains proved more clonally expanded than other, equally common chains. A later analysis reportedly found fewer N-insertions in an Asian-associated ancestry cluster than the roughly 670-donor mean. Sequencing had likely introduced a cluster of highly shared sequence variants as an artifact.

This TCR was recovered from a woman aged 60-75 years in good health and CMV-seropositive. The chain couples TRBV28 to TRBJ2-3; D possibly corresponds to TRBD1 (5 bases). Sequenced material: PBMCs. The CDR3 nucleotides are TGTGCCAGCAGGGGTGGATGGGGCACTCCTAGCACAGATACGCAGTATTTT. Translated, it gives CASRGGWGTPSTDTQYF.